The 30 T cell receptor beta chains below were found in one sample sequenced in a study of OX40 agonist ivuxolimab in advanced cancers. The method was immunoSEQ multiplex PCR; TCRdb's version includes in-frame clones alone and lacks a portion of them. This table has 20,000 to 25,000 clones, 60% to 80% appearing once. The starting material was CD4+ or CD8+ T cells sorted from blood, obtained in a trial of the OX40 agonist ivuxolimab. These receptors were obtained from an adult with an advanced solid tumor such as melanoma, head and neck, liver or kidney cancer.

The chain recombines TRBV11-2 with TRBJ2-1, with D uncertain. CDR3 length: 15 amino acids. Germline lookup yields CDR1 SGHAT and CDR2 FQNNGV. V lost 0 bases to trimming and J lost 4 bases, with 10 bases between them. In DNA, the CDR3 is TGTGCCAGCAGCTTAGATATGTGGGTATACAATGAGCAGTTCTTC. Protein: CASSLDMWVYNEQFF.

In DNA form, the CDR3 reads TGTGCCAGTAGTATAGATCCGGCATCCCTAGAGACCCAGTACTTC. The encoded protein is CASSIDPASLETQYF. The chain employs TRBV19 and TRBJ2-5; D gene ambiguous. The CDR3 extends over 15 amino acids. Germline CDR1 is LNHDA and CDR2 is SQIVND (reference sequence). Trimming left V 0 bases short and J 4 bases short, with 12 bases between.

V usage is TRBV25-1 and J usage is TRBJ1-5; no definite D call. V shed 5 bases and J shed 4 bases, with 15 bases lying between them. Looked up from germline, CDR1 is MGHDK and CDR2 is SYGVNS. There are 15 residues in the CDR3. The CDR3: CASSHETGRNQPQHF. In DNA, the CDR3 is TGTGCCAGCAGTCACGAGACGGGGAGGAATCAGCCCCAGCATTTT.

V gene TRBV10-3 combines with J gene TRBJ1-4, with TRBD1 as a possible D gene (6 bases). Germline CDR1 ENHRY, CDR2 SYGVKD. V was cut by 6 bases and J by 8 bases, with 13 bases left in between. This CDR3 is 13 amino acids long. Written as DNA, the CDR3 is TGTGCCATCAGGGGGGGGCGAGGCGAAAAACTGTTTTTT. This codes for CAIRGGRGEKLFF.

The gene calls are TRBV28 and TRBJ2-7; D not certain. Germline loops: CDR1 MDHEN, CDR2 SYDVKM. The V end was cut by 7 bases, the J end by 5 bases, with 15 bases between. The CDR3 loop spans 13 amino acids. CDR3 residues: CASIGRVKDEQYF. The DNA of the CDR3 is TGTGCCAGCATTGGAAGGGTCAAGGACGAGCAGTACTTC.

The chain is built from TRBV6-4 and TRBJ2-5; 12 bases fit TRBD2. CDR3 length: 14 amino acids. J lost 4 bases, V lost 5 bases, and 2 bases had no gene match. Germline V gene sequence: CDR1 MRHNA, CDR2 SNTAGT. The CDR3 sequence: CASSPSGGGETQYF. As DNA, the CDR3 is TGTGCCAGCAGTCCTAGCGGGGGGGGAGAGACCCAGTACTTC.

V and J are TRBV9 and TRBJ2-1; 7 bases fit TRBD1. This CDR3 has 17 amino acids. The germline CDR1 and CDR2 sequences are SGDLS and YYNGEE. V dropped 0 bases and J dropped 0; count of bases not matched to a gene: 6. The CDR3 DNA is TGTGCCAGCAGCGTAGTGACAGGGCCGAGCTCCTACAATGAGCAGTTCTTC. The encoded protein is CASSVVTGPSSYNEQFF.

The genes are TRBV4-1 and TRBJ1-2; tentative D call: TRBD1 (5 bases). Germline values: CDR1 MGHRA, CDR2 YSYEKL. This CDR3 has 14 amino acids. The V gene lost 3 bases and the J gene lost 1 base, with 9 bases spanning the gap. The CDR3 DNA reads TGCGCCAGCAGCCACCCGACAGTTAACTATGGCTACACCTTC. Its translation: CASSHPTVNYGYTF.

The rearrangement links TRBV4-2 to TRBJ1-2; 8 bases are shared with TRBD1. Germline V CDR1 and CDR2: LGHNA, YNFKEQ. V shed 4 bases, J shed 6 bases, and the junction held 13 bases outside the gene matches. The CDR3 is made up of 16 amino acids. This CDR3 reads CASSPTGTGISNGYTF. As DNA, the CDR3 is TGTGCCAGCAGCCCAACAGGGACAGGAATTTCCAATGGCTACACCTTC.

This clone was recorded a few times. V gene TRBV5-1 combines with J gene TRBJ2-5; D uncertain. Deletions cut 4 bases from V and 4 bases from J, with 5 bases between. The CDR3 covers 11 residues. Per germline, CDR1 SGHRS and CDR2 YFSETQ. The CDR3: CASSRTETQYF. CDR3 sequence (DNA): TGCGCCAGCAGCCGCACAGAGACCCAGTACTTC.

This clone has just a few counts. J is TRBJ1-5 and V is TRBV5-6; 8 nucleotides align to TRBD1. Germline CDR1 SGHDT, CDR2 YYEEEE. V lost 2 bases, J lost 9 bases, and 4 bases stayed unmatched. This CDR3 spans 13 amino acids. Here the CDR3 reads CASSFTGGGPQHF. In DNA form, the CDR3 reads TGTGCCAGCAGCTTTACAGGGGGAGGGCCCCAGCATTTT.

The chain couples TRBV5-4 to TRBJ2-4, with 8 bases aligning to TRBD1. Germline V gives CDR1 SGHNT, CDR2 YYREEE (reference sequence). Trimming at V came to 5 bases and at J to 2 bases, leaving 9 bases not matched to a gene. The CDR3 consists of 16 residues. CDR3 DNA sequence: TGTGCCAGCAGTCGTCAGGACAGGGTGACCAAAAACATTCAGTACTTC. Its translation: CASSRQDRVTKNIQYF.

This clone came up a few times. CDR3 in amino acids: CASSLVGLAGGLYETQYF. CDR3 nucleotide sequence: TGCGCCAGCAGCTTGGTGGGACTAGCGGGGGGACTTTACGAGACCCAGTACTTC. This sequence joins TRBV5-1 and TRBJ2-5, with TRBD2 matching over 15 bases. V gave up 0 bases and J gave up 5 bases; unmatched junction bases: 8. Germline V gene lookup returns CDR1 SGHRS and CDR2 YFSETQ. The CDR3 sequence is 18 residues long.

This clone appeared a single time. The chain couples TRBV4-1 to TRBJ2-2, with 9 bases identical to TRBD2. V gave up 0 bases and J gave up 9 bases; unmatched junction bases: 8. CDR1 is MGHRA and CDR2 is YSYEKL in the germline V gene. There are 16 residues in the CDR3. The CDR3 protein is CASSQDITSGFRELFF. CDR3 sequence (DNA): TGCGCCAGCAGCCAAGATATTACTAGCGGGTTCCGGGAGCTGTTTTTT.

This clone appeared once. CDR3: CASSFYGVGYEQYF. As DNA, the CDR3 is TGCGCCAGCAGCTTTTATGGGGTCGGATACGAGCAGTACTTC. The chain has TRBV5-1 and TRBJ2-7; no clear D gene. CDR3 length: 14 amino acids. Germline V lookup: CDR1 SGHRS, CDR2 YFSETQ. V shed 2 bases and J shed 4 bases, with 13 bases lying between them.

The chain joins TRBV11-2 to TRBJ1-1; 8 bases are shared with TRBD1. This CDR3 has 11 amino acids. Germline V CDR1 and CDR2: SGHAT, FQNNGV. CDR3 sequence reads: CATGEATEAFF. In nucleotides, the CDR3 is TGTGCGACAGGGGAGGCGACTGAAGCTTTCTTT.

This clone has more than one count but fewer than ten. The chain recombines TRBV9 with TRBJ1-1; the match to TRBD1 covers 9 bases. Germline V gene sequence: CDR1 SGDLS, CDR2 YYNGEE. V was clipped by 3 bases and J by 0 bases; unmatched bases: 3. The CDR3 runs 15 residues. The CDR3 nucleotides read TGTGCCAGCAGCGGCAGGACAGGGGTGAACACTGAAGCTTTCTTT. Translation gives CASSGRTGVNTEAFF.

J is TRBJ1-1 and V is TRBV29-1; perhaps TRBD1 as D (5 bases). From germline, CDR1 is SQVTM and CDR2 ANQGSEA. Trimming cost V 4 bases and J 4 bases, with 10 bases left between them. CDR3 length: 12 residues. CDR3 coding DNA: TGCAGCGTTGGGGGGTTAAGCACTGAAGCTTTCTTT. It is translated as CSVGGLSTEAFF.

The rearrangement joins TRBV7-6 to TRBJ1-2; possible D gene TRBD1, 6 bases. Deletions cut 5 bases from V and 8 bases from J, with 15 bases between. The germline CDR1 and CDR2 sequences are SGHVS and FNYEAQ. The length of the CDR3 is 13 residues. CDR3 sequence (DNA): TGTGCCAGCAGCCCCGCGGGGGCGAGGGGCTACACCTTC. This gives the protein CASSPAGARGYTF.

This clone was recorded once. The rearrangement joins TRBV4-1 to TRBJ2-7; D gene unclear. The V and J ends lost 0 bases and 2 bases respectively, with 11 bases between them. The germline gives CDR1 MGHRA, CDR2 YSYEKL. The CDR3 contains 15 residues. CDR3 protein: CASSQEARSTYEQYF. The CDR3 coding sequence is TGCGCCAGCAGCCAAGAGGCCAGGTCCACCTACGAGCAGTACTTC.

The chain couples TRBV6-6 to TRBJ1-2, with unresolved D. The CDR3 has 12 amino acids. V was clipped by 10 bases and J by 7 bases, with 16 bases between them. Germline V gene sequence: CDR1 MNHNY, CDR2 SVGAGI (reference sequence). The CDR3 spells CATNDRKGGYTF. As DNA, the CDR3 is TGTGCCACCAACGACCGGAAAGGTGGCTACACCTTC.

The V and J genes are TRBV7-6 and TRBJ1-2; possible D gene TRBD1, 5 bases. V was trimmed by 0 bases and J by 8 bases, leaving 10 bases between them. The V gene's germline CDR1 is SGHVS and CDR2 FNYEAQ. CDR3 length equals 13 residues. CDR3 bases: TGTGCCAGCAGCTTAGCAGGGGTAAAAGGCTACACCTTC. This gives the protein CASSLAGVKGYTF.

The gene calls are TRBV29-1 and TRBJ2-7; 10 positions match TRBD1. Unmatched junction bases numbered 8, after V lost 1 base and J lost 5 bases. Germline V gives CDR1 SQVTM, CDR2 ANQGSEA. This CDR3 has 15 residues. CDR3 sequence: CSVEAAGTGEDEQYF. The CDR3 DNA follows: TGCAGCGTTGAAGCTGCTGGGACAGGGGAAGACGAGCAGTACTTC.

The CDR3 sequence is CASSYPPQLGDEQYF. Written as DNA, the CDR3 is TGTGCCAGCAGTTACCCGCCCCAGTTAGGCGACGAGCAGTACTTC. V and J are TRBV6-7 and TRBJ2-7; D is unresolved. TRBV6-7 is designated an ORF whose function remains uncertain. The V end lost 2 bases, the J end lost 5 bases, and 16 bases lay between the germline ends. CDR3 length: 15 amino acids.

The V and J genes are TRBV6-5 and TRBJ2-2; no clear D gene. Per the germline V gene, CDR1 is MNHEY and CDR2 is SVGAGI. V was clipped by 1 base and J by 10 bases, with 10 bases between them. CDR3 size: 13 residues. The CDR3 sequence: CASSYFIGQELFF. The CDR3 coding sequence is TGTGCCAGCAGTTACTTCATCGGCCAGGAGCTGTTTTTT.

This chain uses TRBV6-6 with TRBJ2-7; possible D gene TRBD1, 5 bases. Trimming stripped 4 bases from V and 4 bases from J, with 11 bases between. Germline V gene data show CDR1 as MNHNY and CDR2 as SVGAGI (reference sequence). This CDR3 is built from 13 residues. The CDR3 sequence: CASSWGILYEQYF. As DNA, the CDR3 is TGTGCCAGCAGTTGGGGCATCCTTTACGAGCAGTACTTC.

This chain links TRBV5-5 with TRBJ2-1; D may correspond to TRBD1 or TRBD2 (5 bases each). The ends were cut back, 0 bases at V and 2 bases at J, with 12 bases in the middle. CDR3 size: 16 residues. The germline CDR1 and CDR2 sequences are SGHKS and YYEKEE (reference sequence). CDR3 sequence: CASSLGIGAPYNEQFF. The CDR3, as DNA: TGTGCCAGCAGCTTGGGAATCGGGGCTCCCTACAATGAGCAGTTCTTC.

The rearrangement joins TRBV11-2 to TRBJ1-4; the D is unclear. The CDR3 length is 16 residues. The ends were cut back, 0 bases at V and 6 bases at J, with 14 bases in the middle. CDR1 is SGHAT and CDR2 is FQNNGV in the germline V gene. The CDR3 nucleotides read TGTGCCAGCAGCTTAGATCTGCTAGGCGGACATGAAAAACTGTTTTTT. Translated, it gives CASSLDLLGGHEKLFF.

This clone was counted once. V usage is TRBV7-9 and J usage is TRBJ2-7; the match to TRBD1 covers 7 bases. V lost 5 bases and J lost 0; bases outside the gene matches: 7. From germline, CDR1 is SEHNR and CDR2 FQNEAQ (reference sequence). The CDR3 loop spans 15 amino acids. The CDR3 DNA is TGTGCCAGCAGCCCGGGACAGATCAGCTCCTACGAGCAGTACTTC. Translated, it gives CASSPGQISSYEQYF.

This clone was seen more than once but under ten times. The chain is built from TRBV6-5 and TRBJ1-1; the match to TRBD1 covers 8 bases. After removal of 5 bases from V and 8 bases from J, the junction contained 13 bases not matched to a gene. CDR1 MNHEY and CDR2 SVGAGI come from the germline V gene. This CDR3 comprises 15 residues. In DNA, the CDR3 is TGTGCCAGCAGTGCCCCCGACAGGGGACTAGCAGAAGCTTTCTTT. It yields the protein CASSAPDRGLAEAFF.